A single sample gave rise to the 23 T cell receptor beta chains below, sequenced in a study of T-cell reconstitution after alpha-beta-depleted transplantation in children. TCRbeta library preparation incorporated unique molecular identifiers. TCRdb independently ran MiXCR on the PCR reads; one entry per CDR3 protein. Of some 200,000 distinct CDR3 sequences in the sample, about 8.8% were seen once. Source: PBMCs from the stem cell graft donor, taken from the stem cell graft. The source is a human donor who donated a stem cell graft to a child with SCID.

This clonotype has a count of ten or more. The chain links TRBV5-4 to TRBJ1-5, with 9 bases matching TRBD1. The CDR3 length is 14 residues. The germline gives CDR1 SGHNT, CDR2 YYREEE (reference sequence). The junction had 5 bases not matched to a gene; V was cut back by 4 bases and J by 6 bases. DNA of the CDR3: TGTGCCAGCAGCCCGGACAGGGGTCTTCAGCCCCAGCATTTT. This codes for CASSPDRGLQPQHF.

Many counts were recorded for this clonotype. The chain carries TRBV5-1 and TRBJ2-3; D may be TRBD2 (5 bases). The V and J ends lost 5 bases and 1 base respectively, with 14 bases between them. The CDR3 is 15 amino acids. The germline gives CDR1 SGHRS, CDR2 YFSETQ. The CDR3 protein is CASRAGGSRTDTQYF. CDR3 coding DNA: TGCGCCAGCAGGGCGGGCGGGTCTCGCACAGATACGCAGTATTTT.

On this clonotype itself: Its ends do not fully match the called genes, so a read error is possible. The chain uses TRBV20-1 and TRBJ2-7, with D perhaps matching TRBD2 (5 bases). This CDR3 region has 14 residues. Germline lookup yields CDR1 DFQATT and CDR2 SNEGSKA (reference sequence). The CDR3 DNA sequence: TGCTGTGCTGGCACTAGTGGGGACTCCTACGAGCAGTACTTC. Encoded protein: CCAGTSGDSYEQYF.

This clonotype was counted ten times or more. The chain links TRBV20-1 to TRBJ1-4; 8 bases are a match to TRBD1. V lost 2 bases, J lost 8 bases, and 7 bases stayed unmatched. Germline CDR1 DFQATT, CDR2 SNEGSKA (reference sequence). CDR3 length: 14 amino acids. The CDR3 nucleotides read TGCAGTGCTAGAAAGACAGGGGTTGGGGAAAAACTGTTTTTT. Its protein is CSARKTGVGEKLFF.

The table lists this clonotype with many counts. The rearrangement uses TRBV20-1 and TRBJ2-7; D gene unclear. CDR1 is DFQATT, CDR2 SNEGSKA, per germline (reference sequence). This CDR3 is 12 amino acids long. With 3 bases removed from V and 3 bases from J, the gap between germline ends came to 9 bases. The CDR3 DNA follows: TGCAGTGCTAGGCCCCGAGGCTACGAGCAGTACTTC. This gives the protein CSARPRGYEQYF.

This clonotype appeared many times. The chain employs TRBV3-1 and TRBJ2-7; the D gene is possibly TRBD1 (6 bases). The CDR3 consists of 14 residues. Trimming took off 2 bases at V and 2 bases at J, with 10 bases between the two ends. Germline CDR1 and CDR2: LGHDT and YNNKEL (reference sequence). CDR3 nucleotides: TGTGCCAGCAGCCAACTAACAGGGCCCTACGAGCAGTACTTC. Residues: CASSQLTGPYEQYF.

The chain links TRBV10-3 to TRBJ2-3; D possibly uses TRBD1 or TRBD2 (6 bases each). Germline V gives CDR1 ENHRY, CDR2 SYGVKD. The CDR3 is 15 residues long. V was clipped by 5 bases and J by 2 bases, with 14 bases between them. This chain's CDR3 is CAISNLRGHTDTQYF. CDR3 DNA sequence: TGTGCCATCAGTAACCTTCGGGGGCACACAGATACGCAGTATTTT.

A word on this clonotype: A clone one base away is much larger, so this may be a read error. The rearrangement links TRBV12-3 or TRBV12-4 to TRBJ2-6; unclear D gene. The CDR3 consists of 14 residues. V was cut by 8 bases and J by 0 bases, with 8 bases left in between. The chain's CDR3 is CASGLISGANVLTF. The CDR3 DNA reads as TGTGCCAGCGGGCTGATCTCTGGGGCCAACGTCCTGACTTTC.

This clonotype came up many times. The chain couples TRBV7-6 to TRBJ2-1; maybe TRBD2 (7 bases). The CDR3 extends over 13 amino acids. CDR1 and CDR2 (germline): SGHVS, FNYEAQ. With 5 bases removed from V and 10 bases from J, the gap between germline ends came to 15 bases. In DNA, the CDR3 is TGTGCCAGCAGCCAAATGGGGGGGGGCGAGCAGTTCTTC. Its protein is CASSQMGGGEQFF.

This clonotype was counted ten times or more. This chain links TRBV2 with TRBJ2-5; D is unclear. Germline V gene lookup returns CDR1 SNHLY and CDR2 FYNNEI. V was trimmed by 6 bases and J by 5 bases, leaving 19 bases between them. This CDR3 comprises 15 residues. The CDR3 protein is CASRESVFSLETQYF. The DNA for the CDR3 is TGTGCCAGCAGGGAAAGCGTGTTCAGTTTGGAGACCCAGTACTTC.

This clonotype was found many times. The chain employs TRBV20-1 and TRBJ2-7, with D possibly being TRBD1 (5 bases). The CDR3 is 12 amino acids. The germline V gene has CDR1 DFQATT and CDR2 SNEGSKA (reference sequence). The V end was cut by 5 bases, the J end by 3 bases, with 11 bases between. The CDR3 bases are TGCAGTGCTGTCAGGGCAGTCTACGAGCAGTACTTC. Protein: CSAVRAVYEQYF.

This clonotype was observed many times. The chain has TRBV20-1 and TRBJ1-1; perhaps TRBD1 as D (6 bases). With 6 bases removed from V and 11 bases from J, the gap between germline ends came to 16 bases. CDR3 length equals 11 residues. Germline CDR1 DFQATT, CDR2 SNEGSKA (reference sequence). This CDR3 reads CSAGGLKTAFF. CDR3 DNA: TGCAGTGCGGGGGGGCTAAAGACGGCTTTCTTT.

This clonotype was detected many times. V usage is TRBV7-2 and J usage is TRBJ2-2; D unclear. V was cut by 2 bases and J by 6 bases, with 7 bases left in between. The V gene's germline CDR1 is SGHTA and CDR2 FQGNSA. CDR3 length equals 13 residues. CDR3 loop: CASSLKVAGELFF. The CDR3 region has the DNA TGTGCCAGCAGCTTAAAGGTGGCCGGGGAGCTGTTTTTT.

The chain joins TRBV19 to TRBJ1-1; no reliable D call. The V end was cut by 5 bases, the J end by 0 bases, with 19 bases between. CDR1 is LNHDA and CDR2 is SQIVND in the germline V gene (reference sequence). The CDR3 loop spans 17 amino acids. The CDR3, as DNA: TGTGCCAGTAGTCCCCAGCCACAGACCGCGATGAACACTGAAGCTTTCTTT. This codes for CASSPQPQTAMNTEAFF.

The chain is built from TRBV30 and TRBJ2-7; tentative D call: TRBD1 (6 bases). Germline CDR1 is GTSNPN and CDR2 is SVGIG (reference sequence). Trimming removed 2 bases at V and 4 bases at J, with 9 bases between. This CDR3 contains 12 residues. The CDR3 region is CAWSPQGYEQYF. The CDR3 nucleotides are TGTGCCTGGAGTCCTCAGGGGTACGAGCAGTACTTC. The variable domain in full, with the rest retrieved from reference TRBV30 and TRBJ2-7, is SQTIHQWPATLVQPVGSPLSLECTVEGTSNPNLYWYRQAAGRGLQLLFYSVGIGQISSEVPQNLSASRPQDRQFILSSKKLLLSDSGFYLCAWSPQGYEQYFGPGTRLTVT.

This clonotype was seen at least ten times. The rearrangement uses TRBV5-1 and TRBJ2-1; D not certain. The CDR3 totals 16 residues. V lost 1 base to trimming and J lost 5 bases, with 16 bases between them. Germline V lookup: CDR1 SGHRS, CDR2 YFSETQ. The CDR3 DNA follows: TGCGCCAGCAGCTTGTTTTCCCCGGTGACCCACAATGAGCAGTTCTTC. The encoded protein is CASSLFSPVTHNEQFF.

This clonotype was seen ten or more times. In DNA form, the CDR3 reads TGTGCCAGCAGTCTCGGGGGGGGACAAGAGACCCAGTACTTC. This codes for CASSLGGGQETQYF. V usage is TRBV12-3 or TRBV12-4 and J usage is TRBJ2-5, with 8 positions matching TRBD2. CDR3 length: 14 amino acids. Trimming cost V 5 bases and J 2 bases; bases outside gene matches: 4.

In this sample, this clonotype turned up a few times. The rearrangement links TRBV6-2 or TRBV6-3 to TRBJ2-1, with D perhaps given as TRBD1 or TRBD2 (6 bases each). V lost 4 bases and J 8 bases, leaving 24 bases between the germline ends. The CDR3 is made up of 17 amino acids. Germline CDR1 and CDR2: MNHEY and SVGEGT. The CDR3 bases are TGTGCCAGCAGTTCCACACTAGGGGCTGCGGGGACACATGAGCAGTTCTTC. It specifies CASSSTLGAAGTHEQFF.

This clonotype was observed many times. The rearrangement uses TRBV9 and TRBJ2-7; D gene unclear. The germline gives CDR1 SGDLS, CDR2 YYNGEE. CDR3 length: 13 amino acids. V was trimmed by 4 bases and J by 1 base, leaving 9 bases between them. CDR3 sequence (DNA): TGTGCCAGCAGCCAGAGAGGTTCCTACGAGCAGTACTTC. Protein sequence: CASSQRGSYEQYF.

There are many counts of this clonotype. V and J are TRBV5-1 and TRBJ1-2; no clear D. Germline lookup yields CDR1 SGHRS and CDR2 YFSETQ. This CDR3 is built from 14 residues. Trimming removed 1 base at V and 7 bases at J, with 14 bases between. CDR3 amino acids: CASSLHTEMGGYTF. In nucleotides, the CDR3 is TGCGCCAGCAGCTTGCATACGGAGATGGGTGGCTACACCTTC.

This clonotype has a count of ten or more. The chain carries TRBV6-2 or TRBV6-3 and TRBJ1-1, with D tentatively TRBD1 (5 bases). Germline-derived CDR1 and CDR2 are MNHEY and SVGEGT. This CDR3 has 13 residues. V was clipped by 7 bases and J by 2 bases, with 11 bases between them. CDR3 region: CASNVGGNTEAFF. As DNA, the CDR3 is TGTGCCAGCAACGTCGGGGGAAACACTGAAGCTTTCTTT.

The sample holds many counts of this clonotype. CDR3 residues: CASSAQGRIRETQYF. The DNA for the CDR3 is TGTGCCAGCAGTGCACAGGGTCGAATACGAGAGACCCAGTACTTC. The genes are TRBV6-1 and TRBJ2-5; the D gene is possibly TRBD1 (6 bases). CDR3 length: 15 amino acids. V was trimmed by 4 bases and J by 4 bases, leaving 16 bases between them. Germline V gene data show CDR1 as MNHNS and CDR2 as SASEGT.

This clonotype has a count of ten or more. The CDR3 nucleotides are TGTGCCAGCAGCTTAGTCCTGGGTAATGAAGCTTTCTTT. This encodes CASSLVLGNEAFF. The chain is built from TRBV7-9 and TRBJ1-1, with D unclear. The CDR3 runs to 13 residues. V shed 1 base and J shed 7 bases, with 10 bases lying between them. Germline lookup yields CDR1 SEHNR and CDR2 FQNEAQ (reference sequence).